This T cell receptor beta chain was captured by sequencing in a study of blood T cells in healthy people across ages. Germline V CDR1 and CDR2: DFQATT, SNEGSKA (reference sequence). V dropped 6 bases and J dropped 4 bases, with 19 bases sitting between them. The CDR3 sequence is 14 residues long. Next came a second PCR, run for roughly 6 to 11 cycles, which used a sample-barcoded 5' primer along with a J-beta primer mix. TCRdb re-analysed the 5' RACE reads in MiXCR, keeping a single row per CDR3 protein. This table has more than 700,000 distinct CDR3 sequences, roughly 46% appearing once. The rearrangement uses TRBV20-1 and TRBJ2-7; maybe TRBD2 (7 bases). The source of this sequence is an elderly man in good health. Sequenced input: blood. The CDR3 reads CSAKSSGGKYEQYF. CDR3 DNA sequence: TGCAGTGCAAAGAGTTCGGGGGGCAAGTACGAGCAGTACTTC.